Listed here is a single T cell receptor beta chain. Clones were read by immunoSEQ multiplex PCR, and TCRdb kept only the in-frame ones, dropping some. The table has hundreds of thousands of clones, around 89% seen once; the top ten hold 0.0095% to 0.011%. This specimen comes from a study of shared T cell receptors in the human thymus. Germline CDR1 LNHNV, CDR2 YYDKDF (reference sequence). After removal of 5 bases from V and 11 bases from J, the junction contained 6 bases not matched to a gene. The CDR3 runs 12 residues. These sequences were also reported in another study, on human thymus T cells. From that second work: The people who donated were healthy Finnish babies having corrective surgery for congenital heart defects. Thymus tissue was removed during corrective cardiac surgery. Within thymic and blood repertoires, V and J gene usage appeared to be biased. A high degree of thymic repertoire overlap among unrelated individuals was reported in related research.

The TCR originated in a boy younger than two with a congenital heart defect. The sequencing sample was made of thymocytes. J is TRBJ2-1 and V is TRBV15; 7 nucleotides match TRBD1. The CDR3 spells CATSPSGQKQFF. DNA of the CDR3: TGTGCCACCAGCCCCTCGGGACAGAAGCAGTTCTTC.